The 29 T cell receptor beta chains in this list originate from one sample, sequenced in a study of vaccination and CD4 T cells after COVID-19. With the Oncomine TCR Beta short-read assay, DNA from cultured CD4+ T cells was sequenced. Using its own MiXCR run on the PCR reads, TCRdb lists one record per CDR3 protein. The data show tens of thousands of distinct CDR3 sequences, approximately 32% seen once. Their recognized antigens are unknown. Time point defined: late sampling 161 to 241 days after vaccination in a few convalescent patients. The treatment denotes: roughly nine-day PBMC culture with coronavirus spike peptide pools or control peptides (ViraFEST assay). The starting material was CD4+ T cells from blood, cultured in vitro, obtained about 7 months after SARS-CoV-2 vaccination. The source of these receptors is a human donor who had recovered from COVID-19.

This chain uses TRBV20-1 with TRBJ1-1, with 7 nucleotides matching TRBD1. V shed 3 bases and J 1 base; nucleotides not matched to a gene: 11. Germline CDR1 is DFQATT and CDR2 is SNEGSKA (reference sequence). The CDR3 is 16 amino acids. The CDR3 DNA reads TGCAGTGCTAGGGTTGACAGGGCCGGACGGAACACTGAAGCTTTCTTT. It yields the protein CSARVDRAGRNTEAFF.

This clonotype has only a few counts. The chain couples TRBV7-9 to TRBJ2-7; the D is unclear. Germline V gives CDR1 SEHNR, CDR2 FQNEAQ (reference sequence). V lost 0 bases, J lost 0 bases, and 6 bases lay in between. The CDR3 length is 14 residues. CDR3 in DNA: TGTGCCAGCAGCTTAGCGGGGATCTCCTACGAGCAGTACTTC. It is translated as CASSLAGISYEQYF.

The chain carries TRBV21-1 and TRBJ1-2; the table's D call, TRBD1, was not checked against the DNA. TRBV21-1 corresponds to a pseudogene. The CDR3 has 15 amino acids. CDR3 DNA: TGTGCCAGCTCCATACCTCGACCGGCCCCCACGAGGTACACCTTC. It encodes CASSIPRPAPTRYTF.

This clonotype has only a few counts. The rearrangement links TRBV20-1 to TRBJ1-1; D unresolved. V was pared by 0 bases and J by 0 bases, with 5 bases between. There are 13 residues in the CDR3. Per the germline V gene, CDR1 is DFQATT and CDR2 is SNEGSKA (reference sequence). The CDR3 region has the DNA TGCAGTGCTAGAGATCCCGTGAACACTGAAGCTTTCTTT. It specifies CSARDPVNTEAFF.

The gene calls are TRBV11-2 and TRBJ2-1; D gene uncertain. Germline V gives CDR1 SGHAT, CDR2 FQNNGV. The CDR3 loop spans 14 amino acids. V was clipped by 5 bases and J by 2 bases, with 10 bases between them. The CDR3 sequence is CASSARPAYNEQFF. The CDR3 DNA reads TGTGCCAGCAGCGCGCGACCCGCCTACAATGAGCAGTTCTTC.

This clonotype was seen a handful of times. The chain employs TRBV28 and TRBJ1-5; 9 nucleotides align to TRBD1. Germline V gives CDR1 MDHEN, CDR2 SYDVKM. Losses at the gene ends were 4 bases for V and 7 bases for J; bases not matched to a gene: 8. The CDR3 length is 15 residues. This chain's CDR3 is CASSYTGGGVQPQHF. In nucleotides, the CDR3 is TGTGCCAGCAGTTATACAGGGGGCGGCGTGCAGCCCCAGCATTTT.

This clonotype was seen more than once but under ten times. V is TRBV28 and J is TRBJ1-2; maybe TRBD1 (5 bases). Trimming pared 3 bases from V and 6 bases from J, leaving 17 bases between. The CDR3 is made up of 15 amino acids. The germline CDR1 and CDR2 sequences are MDHEN and SYDVKM. Here the CDR3 reads CASSLGVGAINGYTF. DNA of the CDR3: TGTGCCAGCAGTTTGGGGGTGGGTGCGATTAATGGCTACACCTTC.

This rearrangement joins TRBV5-4 to TRBJ1-6, with 7 positions matching TRBD1. After removal of 4 bases from V and 8 bases from J, the junction contained 9 bases not matched to a gene. Germline lookup yields CDR1 SGHNT and CDR2 YYREEE (reference sequence). The CDR3 consists of 15 residues. The CDR3 nucleotides read TGTGCCAGCAGCCCGTCCAGGGGGGTTGATTCACCCCTCCACTTT. This codes for CASSPSRGVDSPLHF.

This chain connects TRBV6-2 or TRBV6-3 to TRBJ2-1, with D maybe TRBD2 (6 bases). The ends were cut back, 2 bases at V and 4 bases at J, with 12 bases in the middle. The CDR3 consists of 15 residues. From germline, CDR1 is MNHEY and CDR2 SVGEGT. The CDR3 DNA reads as TGTGCCAGCAGTTACGTAGTAGCGGCATACAATGAGCAGTTCTTC. Translated: CASSYVVAAYNEQFF.

The chain is built from TRBV20-1 and TRBJ1-4; TRBD1 matches 7 bases. Germline CDR1 DFQATT, CDR2 SNEGSKA (reference sequence). V gave up 5 bases and J gave up 7 bases; unmatched junction bases: 10. CDR3 length: 14 residues. The CDR3 nucleotides are TGCAGTGCTTACCCGACAGGGATTAGTGAAAAACTGTTTTTT. Translated, it gives CSAYPTGISEKLFF.

The chain is built from TRBV6-5 and TRBJ2-5, with D maybe TRBD1 (6 bases). The CDR3 runs to 14 residues. Trimming removed 3 bases at V and 5 bases at J, with 13 bases between. Germline CDR1 reads MNHEY; CDR2 reads SVGAGI. The CDR3 DNA reads TGTGCCAGCAGTTATTCAGGGGTAGTTGAGACCCAGTACTTC. It is translated as CASSYSGVVETQYF.

Details on this clonotype: Being one base from a much bigger clone, this may be a read error. This chain joins TRBV6-2 or TRBV6-3 and TRBJ1-5, with D unclear. Germline CDR1 and CDR2: MNHEY and SVGEGT. The V gene lost 2 bases and the J gene lost 7 bases, with 6 bases spanning the gap. The CDR3 totals 12 residues. CDR3 amino acids: CASSYPWQPQHF. The CDR3 DNA sequence: TGTGCCAGCAGTTACCCATGGCAGCCCCAGCATTTT.

V and J are TRBV6-5 and TRBJ1-6; TRBD1 agrees at 7 bases. The germline V gene has CDR1 MNHEY and CDR2 SVGAGI. The CDR3 loop spans 18 amino acids. V was pared by 2 bases and J by 5 bases, with 12 bases of the junction left unmatched. In nucleotides, the CDR3 is TGTGCCAGCAGTTACGCCTCACGACTAGACAGGGATAATTCACCCCTCCACTTT. It yields the protein CASSYASRLDRDNSPLHF.

Details on this clonotype: The junction departs from the called germline gene at one end, perhaps through a read error. This chain connects TRBV7-3 to TRBJ2-1; D is perhaps TRBD2 (5 bases). Germline V gene data show CDR1 as SGHTA and CDR2 as FQGTGA. The CDR3 is 15 amino acids. The CDR3 sequence is CAGSLASQAYNEQFF. The CDR3 nucleotides read TGTGCCGGCAGCTTAGCTAGCCAAGCCTACAATGAGCAGTTCTTC.

The chain carries TRBV10-3 and TRBJ2-5, with a tentative D call TRBD1 (6 bases). Germline CDR1 ENHRY, CDR2 SYGVKD. The CDR3 length is 15 residues. V was cut by 3 bases and J by 2 bases, with 13 bases left in between. In DNA, the CDR3 is TGTGCCATCAGTGACCCAGACAGGTTACAAGAGACCCAGTACTTC. Its translation: CAISDPDRLQETQYF.

The J gene is TRBJ1-2, the V gene TRBV10-3, with TRBD1 as a possible D gene (6 bases). The V end was cut by 10 bases, the J end by 8 bases, with 17 bases between. The germline CDR1 and CDR2 sequences are ENHRY and SYGVKD. The CDR3 is made up of 12 amino acids. CDR3 amino acids: CASAGTLTGYTF. The DNA of the CDR3 is TGTGCCAGCGCCGGGACACTCACCGGCTACACCTTC.

The V and J genes are TRBV4-2 and TRBJ2-5; the D gene is possibly TRBD1 (5 bases). V shed 4 bases and J shed 5 bases, with 11 bases lying between them. There are 13 residues in the CDR3. CDR1 and CDR2 (germline): LGHNA, YNFKEQ. This CDR3 is CASSLIGAETQYF. CDR3 coding DNA: TGTGCCAGCAGCCTGATAGGGGCGGAGACCCAGTACTTC.

The J gene is TRBJ1-2, the V gene TRBV4-3; D is ambiguous. CDR3 length: 13 amino acids. The germline V and J ends were trimmed by 0 bases and 2 bases, with 4 bases remaining between them. Germline-derived CDR1 and CDR2 are LGHNA and YSLEER. CDR3 protein: CASSQDHNYGYTF. Written as DNA, the CDR3 is TGCGCCAGCAGCCAAGATCACAACTATGGCTACACCTTC.

The V call is TRBV5-6, the J call TRBJ1-5, with 10 bases identical to TRBD1. The ends lost 1 base at V and 5 bases at J; junction bases unmatched: 3. This CDR3 comprises 15 residues. From germline, CDR1 is SGHDT and CDR2 YYEEEE. The CDR3 DNA sequence: TGTGCCAGCAGCTTGTGGGGACAGGGGCATCAGCCCCAGCATTTT. Translation: CASSLWGQGHQPQHF.

This clonotype has just a few counts. The rearrangement links TRBV6-5 to TRBJ2-7, with D possibly matching TRBD1 (6 bases). With 4 bases removed from V and 6 bases from J, the gap between germline ends came to 13 bases. The CDR3 length is 13 residues. Germline V gives CDR1 MNHEY, CDR2 SVGAGI. CDR3 protein: CASSLRQAIEQYF. CDR3 nucleotide sequence: TGTGCCAGCAGTTTGAGACAGGCGATCGAGCAGTACTTC.

The V gene is TRBV7-3, the J gene TRBJ2-3; 11 nucleotides line up with TRBD2. Per germline, CDR1 SGHTA and CDR2 FQGTGA. V lost 5 bases to trimming and J lost 6 bases; unmatched junction nucleotides: 10. The CDR3 has 16 residues. CDR3 DNA sequence: TGTGCCAGCAGCCTGACTAGCGGGGAACCATGGGATACGCAGTATTTT. Translating gives CASSLTSGEPWDTQYF.

This chain joins TRBV15 and TRBJ2-3; TRBD1 matches 9 bases. Germline CDR1 and CDR2: LNHNV and YYDKDF (reference sequence). V shed 6 bases and J 3 bases; nucleotides not matched to a gene: 7. The CDR3 covers 15 residues. CDR3 protein: CATRARDRGTDTQYF. The CDR3 DNA is TGTGCCACCAGAGCCCGCGACAGGGGGACAGATACGCAGTATTTT.

This clonotype was counted a few times. The V and J genes are TRBV4-2 and TRBJ1-2; D is undetermined. V lost 0 bases and J 0 bases, leaving 8 bases between the germline ends. The CDR3 consists of 15 residues. Germline-derived CDR1 and CDR2 are LGHNA and YNFKEQ. The CDR3 is CASSQDGLANYGYTF. Written as DNA, the CDR3 is TGTGCCAGCAGCCAAGACGGGTTAGCTAACTATGGCTACACCTTC.

The chain couples TRBV7-2 to TRBJ1-6; D uncertain. The CDR3 is 17 amino acids. Per germline, CDR1 SGHTA and CDR2 FQGNSA. The V gene lost 3 bases and the J gene lost 3 bases, with 15 bases spanning the gap. CDR3 DNA sequence: TGTGCCAGCAGCTTGATCAGGTCTTCCCTCTATAATTCACCCCTCCACTTT. The encoded protein is CASSLIRSSLYNSPLHF.

This clonotype was counted only a few times. The chain carries TRBV7-2 and TRBJ1-4, with D uncertain. This CDR3 spans 12 amino acids. Germline lookup yields CDR1 SGHTA and CDR2 FQGNSA. Trimming took 4 bases from V and 10 from J, leaving 10 bases between them. DNA for the CDR3: TGTGCCAGCAGCTCCCTCCAAGGAAAACTGTTTTTT. Translated: CASSSLQGKLFF.

This clonotype has more than one count but fewer than ten. This chain connects TRBV5-4 to TRBJ2-7; TRBD1 agrees at 9 bases. The V gene's germline CDR1 is SGHNT and CDR2 YYREEE (reference sequence). V gave up 4 bases and J gave up 3 bases; unmatched junction bases: 11. The CDR3 is made up of 16 amino acids. CDR3 sequence (DNA): TGTGCCAGCAGCGATACAGGGGGCGCATCCTACTACGAGCAGTACTTC. Translation gives CASSDTGGASYYEQYF.

The chain couples TRBV19 to TRBJ2-2; D unresolved. This CDR3 is built from 16 residues. Trimming shortened V by 7 bases and J by 6 bases, and 21 bases separated the two germline ends. CDR1 and CDR2 from the germline V gene are LNHDA and SQIVND (reference sequence). The CDR3: CASNPSGWVEAGELFF. DNA of the CDR3: TGTGCCAGTAACCCATCCGGGTGGGTCGAGGCCGGGGAGCTGTTTTTT.

This clonotype was counted a few times. The chain carries TRBV25-1 and TRBJ2-5, with 7 bases fitting TRBD2. J was trimmed by 1 base and V by 0 bases; bases with no gene match: 8. Germline V gene sequence: CDR1 MGHDK, CDR2 SYGVNS. This CDR3 contains 17 residues. CDR3 in DNA: TGTGCCAGCAGTGAATACGGGAGCGGGGTACCCCAAGAGACCCAGTACTTC. This codes for CASSEYGSGVPQETQYF. The entire variable domain, with the rest obtained from reference TRBV25-1 and TRBJ2-5, is as follows: EADIYQTPRYLVIGTGKKITLECSQTMGHDKMYWYQQDPGMELHLIHYSYGVNSTEKGDLSSESTVSRIRTEHFPLTLESARPSHTSQYLCASSEYGSGVPQETQYFGPGTRLLVL.

The chain is built from TRBV7-6 and TRBJ2-2; D is perhaps TRBD1 or TRBD2 (6 bases each). V was pared by 5 bases and J by 4 bases, with 20 bases between. This CDR3 spans 17 amino acids. The germline V gene encodes CDR1 SGHVS and CDR2 FNYEAQ. CDR3 protein: CASSPSGPGALTGELFF. The CDR3, as DNA: TGTGCCAGCAGCCCCTCCGGGCCGGGGGCACTCACCGGGGAGCTGTTTTTT.